The rows below give T cell receptor beta chains drawn from one sample of a study of response to subunit inactivated influenza vaccine. TCRdb analysed the RT-PCR reads with MiXCR anew, one entry per CDR3 protein. This table has hundreds of thousands of distinct CDR3 sequences, around 20% appearing once. Sequenced here: PBMCs from blood, sampled 5 to 6 days after vaccination. The receptors originated from a man aged 45-65 years who received an inactivated influenza vaccine. The CDR3 runs from the conserved cysteine through the conserved F or W. The order of the fields is V gene, clone size, J gene, D gene, CDR3 protein, CDR3 DNA. D genes are given only for firm matches. Clone size is shown for a subset of rows, as once, few, many or a class of expanded clone.

V: TRBV7-2; size: many; J: TRBJ1-1; D: -; CDR3: CASSLKDGINTEAFF; DNA: TGTGCCAGCAGCTTAAAGGATGGGATAAACACTGAAGCTTTCTTT
V: TRBV5-1; size: -; J: TRBJ2-7; D: TRBD1; CDR3: CASSPGTGAHEQYF; DNA: TGCGCCAGCAGCCCCGGGACAGGAGCCCACGAGCAGTACTTC
V: TRBV18; size: few; J: TRBJ1-1; D: -; CDR3: CASSPVLGGATGRNTEAFF; DNA: TGTGCCAGCTCACCCGTACTTGGAGGGGCGACGGGAAGAAACACTGAAGCTTTCTTT
V: TRBV4-3; size: -; J: TRBJ2-3; D: -; CDR3: CASSQVEGSDTQYF; DNA: TGCGCCAGCAGCCAAGTAGAGGGTTCAGATACGCAGTATTTT
V: TRBV7-9; size: few; J: TRBJ2-7; D: -; CDR3: CASSLAEGIYEQYF; DNA: TGTGCCAGCAGCTTAGCGGAAGGAATCTACGAGCAGTACTTC
V: TRBV5-1; size: many; J: TRBJ2-1; D: -; CDR3: CASSLGGTSPYNEQFF; DNA: TGCGCCAGCAGCTTGGGGGGGACCTCTCCCTACAATGAGCAGTTCTTC
V: TRBV20-1; size: few; J: TRBJ2-1; D: TRBD2; CDR3: CSASTSGEYSSYNEQFF; DNA: TGCAGTGCTAGCACTAGCGGAGAATATAGCTCCTACAATGAGCAGTTCTTC
V: TRBV6-5; size: few; J: TRBJ2-7; D: -; CDR3: CASSYSGIYEQYF; DNA: TGTGCCAGCAGTTATTCAGGGATCTACGAGCAGTACTTC
V: TRBV4-1; size: -; J: TRBJ1-2; D: -; CDR3: CASSHLEGNYGYTF; DNA: TGCGCCAGCAGCCATCTAGAGGGTAACTATGGCTACACCTTC
V: TRBV5-1; size: -; J: TRBJ1-4; D: -; CDR3: CASSHPSREKLFF; DNA: TGCGCCAGCAGCCATCCGAGCCGCGAAAAACTGTTTTTT
V: TRBV3-1; size: once; J: TRBJ1-2; D: -; CDR3: CASSQVFGGNYGYTF; DNA: TGTGCCAGCAGCCAAGTTTTTGGGGGGAACTATGGCTACACCTTC
V: TRBV28; size: -; J: TRBJ1-1; D: -; CDR3: CASSLEDEAFF; DNA: TGTGCCAGCAGTTTGGAGGATGAAGCTTTCTTT
V: TRBV24-1; size: -; J: TRBJ2-1; D: TRBD2; CDR3: CATSDFHTSGRDNEQFF; DNA: TGTGCCACCAGTGATTTCCACACTAGCGGGAGAGACAATGAGCAGTTCTTC
V: TRBV5-6; size: -; J: TRBJ1-5; D: TRBD1; CDR3: CASSWGQGRNQPQHF; DNA: TGTGCCAGCAGCTGGGGACAGGGTCGCAATCAGCCCCAGCATTTT